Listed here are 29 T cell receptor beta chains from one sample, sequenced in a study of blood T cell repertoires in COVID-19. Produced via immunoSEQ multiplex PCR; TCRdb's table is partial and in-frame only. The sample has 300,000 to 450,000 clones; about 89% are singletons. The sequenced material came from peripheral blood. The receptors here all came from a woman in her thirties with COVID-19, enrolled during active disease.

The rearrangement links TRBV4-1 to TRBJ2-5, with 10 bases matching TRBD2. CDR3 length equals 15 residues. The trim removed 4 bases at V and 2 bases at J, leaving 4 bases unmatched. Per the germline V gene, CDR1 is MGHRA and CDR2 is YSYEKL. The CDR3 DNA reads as TGCGCCAGCAGCCTAGGGACTAGCGCACAAGAGACCCAGTACTTC. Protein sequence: CASSLGTSAQETQYF.

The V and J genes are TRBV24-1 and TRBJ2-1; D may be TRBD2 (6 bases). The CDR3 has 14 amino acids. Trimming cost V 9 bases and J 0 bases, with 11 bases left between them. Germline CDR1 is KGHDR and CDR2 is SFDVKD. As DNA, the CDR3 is TGTGCCACCGGGGACTCCAGCTCCTACAATGAGCAGTTCTTC. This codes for CATGDSSSYNEQFF.

Here the CDR3 reads CASSVGAPTTDTQYF. Written as DNA, the CDR3 is TGTGCCAGCAGCGTAGGGGCTCCTACTACAGATACGCAGTATTTT. This sequence joins TRBV9 and TRBJ2-3; D is uncertain. Deletions cut 0 bases from V and 3 bases from J, with 11 bases between. Germline lookup yields CDR1 SGDLS and CDR2 YYNGEE. CDR3 length: 15 amino acids.

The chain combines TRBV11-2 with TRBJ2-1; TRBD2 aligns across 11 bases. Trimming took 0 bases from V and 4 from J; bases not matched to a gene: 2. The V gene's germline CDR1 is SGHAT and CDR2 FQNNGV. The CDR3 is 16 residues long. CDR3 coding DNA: TGTGCCAGCAGCTTAGAGGCTAGCGGGAGGTACAATGAGCAGTTCTTC. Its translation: CASSLEASGRYNEQFF.

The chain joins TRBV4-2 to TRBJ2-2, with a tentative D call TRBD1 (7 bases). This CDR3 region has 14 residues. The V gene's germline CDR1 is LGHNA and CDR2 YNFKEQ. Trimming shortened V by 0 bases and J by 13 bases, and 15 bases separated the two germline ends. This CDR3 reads CASSQERAGGGLFF. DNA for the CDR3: TGTGCCAGCAGCCAAGAAAGGGCAGGGGGAGGGCTGTTTTTT.

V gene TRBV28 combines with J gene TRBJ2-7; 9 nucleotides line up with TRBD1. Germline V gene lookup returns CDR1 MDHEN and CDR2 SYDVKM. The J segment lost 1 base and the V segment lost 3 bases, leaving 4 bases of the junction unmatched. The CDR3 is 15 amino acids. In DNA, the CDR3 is TGTGCCAGCAGTTTGTGGGGACAGGGTTCCTACGAGCAGTACGTC. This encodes CASSLWGQGSYEQYV.

CDR3 residues: CASSPERLQGNQPQHF. The CDR3 DNA follows: TGTGCCAGCTCACCCGAGCGATTACAGGGGAATCAGCCCCAGCATTTT. The V and J genes are TRBV18 and TRBJ1-5; 7 positions match TRBD1. This CDR3 comprises 16 residues. V shed 3 bases and J 4 bases; nucleotides not matched to a gene: 9. The germline V gene encodes CDR1 KGHSH and CDR2 LQKENI. The whole variable domain, filled in from reference TRBV18 and TRBJ1-5, reads NAGVMQNPRHLVRRRGQEARLRCSPMKGHSHVYWYRQLPEEGLKFMVYLQKENIIDESGMPKERFSAEFPKEGPSILRIQQVVRGDSAAYFCASSPERLQGNQPQHFGDGTRLSIL.

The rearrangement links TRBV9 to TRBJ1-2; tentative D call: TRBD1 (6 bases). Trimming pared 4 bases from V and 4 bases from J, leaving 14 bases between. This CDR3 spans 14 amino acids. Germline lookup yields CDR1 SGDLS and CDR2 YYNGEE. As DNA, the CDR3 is TGTGCCAGCAGCCCAACCGGGACACTCTATGGCTACACCTTC. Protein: CASSPTGTLYGYTF.

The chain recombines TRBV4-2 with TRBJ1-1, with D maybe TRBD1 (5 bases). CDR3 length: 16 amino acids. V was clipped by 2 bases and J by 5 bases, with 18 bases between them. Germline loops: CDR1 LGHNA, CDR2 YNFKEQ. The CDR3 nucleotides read TGTGCCAGCAGCCAACCTCTACAGGAGAGGCGTACTGAAGCTTTCTTT. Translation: CASSQPLQERRTEAFF.

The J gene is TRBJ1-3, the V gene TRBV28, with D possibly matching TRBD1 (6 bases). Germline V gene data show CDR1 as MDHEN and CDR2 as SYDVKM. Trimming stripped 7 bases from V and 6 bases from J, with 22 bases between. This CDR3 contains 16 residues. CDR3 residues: CASTPPAGAFKNTIYF. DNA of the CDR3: TGTGCCAGCACCCCCCCGGCGGGGGCGTTTAAAAACACCATATATTTT.

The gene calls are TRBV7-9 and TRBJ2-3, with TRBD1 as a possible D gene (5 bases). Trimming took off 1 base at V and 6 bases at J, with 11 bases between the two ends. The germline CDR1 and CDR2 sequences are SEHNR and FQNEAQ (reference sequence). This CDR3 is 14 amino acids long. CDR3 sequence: CASSLVVDMDTQYF. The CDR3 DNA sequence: TGTGCCAGCAGCTTAGTTGTGGACATGGATACGCAGTATTTT.

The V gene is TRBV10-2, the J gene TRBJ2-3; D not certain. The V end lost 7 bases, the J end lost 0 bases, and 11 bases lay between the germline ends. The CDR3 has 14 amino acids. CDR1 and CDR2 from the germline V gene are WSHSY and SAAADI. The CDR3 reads CASNESPSTDTQYF. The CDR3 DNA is TGCGCCAGCAACGAGTCCCCTAGCACAGATACGCAGTATTTT.

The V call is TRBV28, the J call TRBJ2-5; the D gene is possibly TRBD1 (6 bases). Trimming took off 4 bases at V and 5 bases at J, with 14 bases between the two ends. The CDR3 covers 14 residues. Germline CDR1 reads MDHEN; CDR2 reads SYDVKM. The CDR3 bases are TGTGCCAGCAGTTCAACAGGGAGCGGCGAGACCCAGTACTTC. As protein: CASSSTGSGETQYF.

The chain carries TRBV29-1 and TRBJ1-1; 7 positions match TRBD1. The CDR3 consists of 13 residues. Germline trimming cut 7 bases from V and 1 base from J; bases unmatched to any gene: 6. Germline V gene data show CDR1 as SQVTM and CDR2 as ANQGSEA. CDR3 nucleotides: TGCAGCGCCGTGACAGGGACGAACACTGAAGCTTTCTTT. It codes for CSAVTGTNTEAFF.

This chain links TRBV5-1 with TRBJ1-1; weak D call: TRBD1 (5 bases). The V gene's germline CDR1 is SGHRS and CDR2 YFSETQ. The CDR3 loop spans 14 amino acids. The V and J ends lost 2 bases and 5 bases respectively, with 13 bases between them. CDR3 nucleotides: TGCGCCAGCAGCTTAGAAGGGGCACGGACTGAAGCTTTCTTT. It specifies CASSLEGARTEAFF.

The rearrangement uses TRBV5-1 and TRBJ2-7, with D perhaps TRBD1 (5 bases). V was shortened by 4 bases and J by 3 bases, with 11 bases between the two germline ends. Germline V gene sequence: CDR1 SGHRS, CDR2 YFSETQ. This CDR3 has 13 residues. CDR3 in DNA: TGCGCCAGCAGCATGACAGCCGACTACGAGCAGTACTTC. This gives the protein CASSMTADYEQYF.

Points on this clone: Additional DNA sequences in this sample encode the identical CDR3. CDR3 sequence reads: CASSQVSGETQYF. The DNA of the CDR3 is TGCGCCAGCAGCCAAGTCTCGGGAGAGACCCAGTACTTC. This chain links TRBV4-1 with TRBJ2-5; D ambiguous. Trimming left V 1 base short and J 4 bases short, with 7 bases between. CDR1 and CDR2 from the germline V gene are MGHRA and YSYEKL. This CDR3 has 13 amino acids.

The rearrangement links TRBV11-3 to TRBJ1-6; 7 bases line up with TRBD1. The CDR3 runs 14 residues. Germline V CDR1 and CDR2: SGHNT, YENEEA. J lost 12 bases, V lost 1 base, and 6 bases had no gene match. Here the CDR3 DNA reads TGTGCCAGCAGCTTAGGGGACAGCCTAGAACCCCTCCACTTT. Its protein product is CASSLGDSLEPLHF.

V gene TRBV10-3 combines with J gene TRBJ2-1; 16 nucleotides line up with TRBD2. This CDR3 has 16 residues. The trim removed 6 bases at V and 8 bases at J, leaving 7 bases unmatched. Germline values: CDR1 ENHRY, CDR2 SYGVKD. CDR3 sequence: CAIRSGTSGRADEQFF. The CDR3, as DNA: TGTGCCATCAGATCCGGGACTAGCGGGAGGGCCGATGAGCAGTTCTTC.

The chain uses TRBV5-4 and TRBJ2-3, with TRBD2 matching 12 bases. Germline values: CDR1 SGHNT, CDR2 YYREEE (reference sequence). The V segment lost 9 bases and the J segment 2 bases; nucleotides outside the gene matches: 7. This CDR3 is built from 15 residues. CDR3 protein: CATRTSGDLTDTQYF. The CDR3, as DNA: TGTGCCACTCGGACTAGCGGGGACCTCACAGATACGCAGTATTTT.

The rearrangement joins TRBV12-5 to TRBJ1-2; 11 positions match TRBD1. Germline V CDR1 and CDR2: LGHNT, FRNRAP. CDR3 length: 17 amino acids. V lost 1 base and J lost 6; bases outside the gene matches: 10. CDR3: CASGLGDRGRSVNGYTF. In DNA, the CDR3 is TGTGCTAGTGGTTTGGGGGACAGGGGGAGAAGCGTTAATGGCTACACCTTC.

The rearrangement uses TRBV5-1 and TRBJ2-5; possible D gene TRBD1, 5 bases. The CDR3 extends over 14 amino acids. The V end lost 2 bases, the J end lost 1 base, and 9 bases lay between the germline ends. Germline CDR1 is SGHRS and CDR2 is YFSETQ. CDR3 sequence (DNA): TGCGCCAGCAGCTTTTTAGGGGTCCAAGAGACCCAGTACTTC. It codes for CASSFLGVQETQYF.

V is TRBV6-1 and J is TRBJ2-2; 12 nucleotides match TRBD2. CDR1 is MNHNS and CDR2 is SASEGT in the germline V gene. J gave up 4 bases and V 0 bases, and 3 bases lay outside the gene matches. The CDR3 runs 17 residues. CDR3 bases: TGTGCCAGCAGTGAAGCGGGGACTAGCGGGCCCACCGGGGAGCTGTTTTTT. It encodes CASSEAGTSGPTGELFF.

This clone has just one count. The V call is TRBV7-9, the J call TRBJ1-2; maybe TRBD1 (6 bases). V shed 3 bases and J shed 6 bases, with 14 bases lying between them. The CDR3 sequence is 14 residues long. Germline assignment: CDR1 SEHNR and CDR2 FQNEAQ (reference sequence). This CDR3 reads CASSFKFGGDGYTF. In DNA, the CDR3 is TGTGCCAGCAGCTTTAAATTTGGGGGCGATGGCTACACCTTC. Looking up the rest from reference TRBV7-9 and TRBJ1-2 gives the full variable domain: DTGVSQNPRHKITKRGQNVTFRCDPISEHNRLYWYRQTLGQGPEFLTYFQNEAQLEKSRLLSDRFSAERPKGSFSTLEIQRTEQGDSAMYLCASSFKFGGDGYTFGSGTRLTVV.

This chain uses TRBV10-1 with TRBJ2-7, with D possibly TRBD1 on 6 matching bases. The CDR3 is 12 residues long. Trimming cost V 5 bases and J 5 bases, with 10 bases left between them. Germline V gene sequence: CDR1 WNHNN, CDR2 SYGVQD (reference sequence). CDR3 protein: CASSRGQHEQYF. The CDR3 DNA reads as TGCGCCAGCAGTAGAGGACAGCACGAGCAGTACTTC.

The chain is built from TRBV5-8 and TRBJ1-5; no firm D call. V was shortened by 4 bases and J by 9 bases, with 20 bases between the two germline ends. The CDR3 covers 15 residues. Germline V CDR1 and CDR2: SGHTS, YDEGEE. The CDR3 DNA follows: TGTGCCAGCAGCCTGGAGGGAGGTACGGGCATGCCCCAGCATTTT. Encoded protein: CASSLEGGTGMPQHF.

CDR3 nucleotide sequence: TGTGCCACCAGCAGAAGGGGACAGGGCGCTGAAGCTTTCTTT. It specifies CATSRRGQGAEAFF. The chain links TRBV15 to TRBJ1-1; 9 bases are shared with TRBD1. The V gene end was trimmed by 2 bases and the J gene end by 6 bases; junction bases not matched to a gene: 4. Germline values: CDR1 LNHNV, CDR2 YYDKDF (reference sequence). The length of the CDR3 is 14 residues. Drawing the rest from reference TRBV15 and TRBJ1-1, the complete variable domain is DAMVIQNPRYQVTQFGKPVTLSCSQTLNHNVMYWYQQKSSQAPKLLFHYYDKDFNNEADTPDNFQSRRPNTSFCFLDIRSPGLGDTAMYLCATSRRGQGAEAFFGQGTRLTVV.

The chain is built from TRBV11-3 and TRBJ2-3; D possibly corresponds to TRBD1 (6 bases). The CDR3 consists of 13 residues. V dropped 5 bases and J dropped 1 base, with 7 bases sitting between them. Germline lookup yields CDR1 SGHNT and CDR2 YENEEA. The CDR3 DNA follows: TGTGCCAGCAGCCGACAGGGCACAGATACGCAGTATTTT. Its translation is CASSRQGTDTQYF.

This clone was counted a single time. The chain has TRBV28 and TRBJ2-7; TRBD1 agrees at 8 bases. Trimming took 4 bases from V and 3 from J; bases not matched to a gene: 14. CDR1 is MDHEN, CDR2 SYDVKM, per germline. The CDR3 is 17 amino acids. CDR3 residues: CASSSTNRGQGIYEQYF. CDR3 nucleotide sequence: TGTGCCAGCAGTTCCACAAACCGCGGACAGGGAATCTACGAGCAGTACTTC.